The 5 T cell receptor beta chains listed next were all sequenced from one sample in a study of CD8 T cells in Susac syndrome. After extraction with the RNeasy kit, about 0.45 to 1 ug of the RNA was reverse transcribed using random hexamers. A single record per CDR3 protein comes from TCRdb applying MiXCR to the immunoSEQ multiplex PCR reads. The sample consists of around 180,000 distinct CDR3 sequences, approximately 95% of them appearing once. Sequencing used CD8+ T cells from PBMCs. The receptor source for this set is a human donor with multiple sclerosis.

The CDR3 sequence: CASSFETDREQYF. The DNA for the CDR3 is TGTGCCAGCAGCTTCGAGACAGATCGCGAGCAGTACTTC. This rearrangement joins TRBV7-9 to TRBJ2-7, with D perhaps matching TRBD1 (5 bases). Per the germline V gene, CDR1 is SEHNR and CDR2 is FQNEAQ (reference sequence). The CDR3 extends over 13 amino acids. V lost 3 bases to trimming and J lost 6 bases, with 12 bases between them.

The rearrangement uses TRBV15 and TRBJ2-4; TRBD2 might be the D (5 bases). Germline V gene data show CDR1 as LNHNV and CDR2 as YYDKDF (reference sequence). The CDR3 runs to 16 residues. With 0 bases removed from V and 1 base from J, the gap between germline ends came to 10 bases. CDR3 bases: TGTGCCACCAGCAGAGAACGGGGAAGGGCCAAAAACATTCAGTACTTC. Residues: CATSRERGRAKNIQYF. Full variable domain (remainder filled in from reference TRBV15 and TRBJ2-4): DAMVIQNPRYQVTQFGKPVTLSCSQTLNHNVMYWYQQKSSQAPKLLFHYYDKDFNNEADTPDNFQSRRPNTSFCFLDIRSPGLGDTAMYLCATSRERGRAKNIQYFGAGTRLSVL.

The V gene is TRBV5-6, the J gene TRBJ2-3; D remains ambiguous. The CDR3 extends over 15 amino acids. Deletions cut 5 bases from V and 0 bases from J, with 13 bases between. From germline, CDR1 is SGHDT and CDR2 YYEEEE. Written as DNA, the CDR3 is TGTGCCAGCAGAGTCTTTCCGGGTAGCACAGATACGCAGTATTTT. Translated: CASRVFPGSTDTQYF.

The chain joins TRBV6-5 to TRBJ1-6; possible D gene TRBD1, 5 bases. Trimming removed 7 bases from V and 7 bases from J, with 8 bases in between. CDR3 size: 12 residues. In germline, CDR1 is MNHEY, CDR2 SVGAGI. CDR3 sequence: CASTTANSPLHF. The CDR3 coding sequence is TGTGCCAGCACGACAGCGAATTCACCCCTCCACTTT.

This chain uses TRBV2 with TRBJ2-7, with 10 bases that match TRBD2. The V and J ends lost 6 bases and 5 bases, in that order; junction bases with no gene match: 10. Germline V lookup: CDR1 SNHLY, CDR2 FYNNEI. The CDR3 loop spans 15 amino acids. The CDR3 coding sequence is TGTGCCAGCAGGCAAACTAGCGGGACTCTTAACGAGCAGTACTTC. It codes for CASRQTSGTLNEQYF.